Below, 29 T cell receptor beta chains from the same sample are listed, as sequenced in a study of response to subunit inactivated influenza vaccine (dated by TCRdb to the late 2010s). Library construction relied on RT-PCR. TCRdb names Illumina HiSeq 2500 as the instrument used. Using fastp trimming at Q25 and MiXCR clonotype assembly, TCRdb reanalyzed the public sequencing data and kept in-frame beta chains. CDR3 protein duplicates are merged, each entry listing the most common genes and DNA. Within this sample are about 190,000 distinct CDR3 sequences, with approximately 15% of them counted one time only. The ten top clones hold about 25% of the sample. Sequencing was performed on CD8+ T cells sorted from PBMCs, taken less than 6 days after vaccination. The receptors derive from a man aged 45-60 years who received an inactivated influenza vaccine. Donor details come from another sample of the same person, matched by shared clones.

This sequence joins TRBV4-3 and TRBJ1-3, with D hard to call. This CDR3 is built from 16 residues. Germline CDR1 and CDR2: LGHNA and YSLEER. The V gene lost 1 base and the J gene lost 3 bases, with 13 bases spanning the gap. Here the CDR3 reads CASSQGSARIGNTIYF. As DNA, the CDR3 is TGCGCCAGCAGCCAAGGGTCAGCGCGAATTGGAAACACCATATATTTT.

This clonotype has more than one count but fewer than ten. The chain joins TRBV7-9 to TRBJ1-1; 7 bases are shared with TRBD1. Germline V gene data show CDR1 as SEHNR and CDR2 as FQNEAQ (reference sequence). V dropped 1 base and J dropped 11; count of bases not matched to a gene: 4. This CDR3 contains 12 residues. Here the CDR3 DNA reads TGTGCCAGCAGCTTAGGACAGGGTTGGGCTTTCTTT. Protein: CASSLGQGWAFF.

This clonotype was counted between two and nine times. The chain carries TRBV29-1 and TRBJ2-7; 13 bases are a match to TRBD2. Per germline, CDR1 SQVTM and CDR2 ANQGSEA. Trimming took 4 bases from V and 2 from J; bases not matched to a gene: 11. CDR3 length equals 17 residues. CDR3 loop: CSVVGTATSGGAYEQYF. In nucleotides, the CDR3 is TGCAGCGTTGTAGGGACCGCAACTAGCGGGGGGGCCTACGAGCAGTACTTC.

This clonotype showed up many times. The chain uses TRBV20-1 and TRBJ2-1, with 10 nucleotides matching TRBD2. The CDR3 runs 13 residues. J gave up 7 bases and V 5 bases, and 5 bases lay outside the gene matches. Germline loops: CDR1 DFQATT, CDR2 SNEGSKA (reference sequence). The CDR3 DNA follows: TGCAGTGCTGAGCTGGGACTAGCGAATGAGCAGTTCTTC. This translates into CSAELGLANEQFF.

DNA for the CDR3: TGTGCCAGCAGCCCAGTGGGGCTAGCCGGTTGGCAGACCCAGTACTTC. Protein product: CASSPVGLAGWQTQYF. The chain uses TRBV7-9 and TRBJ2-5; D may correspond to TRBD1 or TRBD2 (5 bases each). Trimming took off 5 bases at V and 6 bases at J, with 22 bases between the two ends. Germline V gene data show CDR1 as SEHNR and CDR2 as FQNEAQ (reference sequence). The CDR3 has 16 residues. The full variable domain, with the rest looked up from reference TRBV7-9 and TRBJ2-5, is DTGVSQNPRHKITKRGQNVTFRCDPISEHNRLYWYRQTLGQGPEFLTYFQNEAQLEKSRLLSDRFSAERPKGSFSTLEIQRTEQGDSAMYLCASSPVGLAGWQTQYFGPGTRLLVL.

This clonotype turned up a few times. The V and J genes are TRBV15 and TRBJ2-5; TRBD2 agrees at 10 bases. This CDR3 contains 17 residues. Germline CDR1 LNHNV, CDR2 YYDKDF (reference sequence). V trimming: 3 bases; J trimming: 5 bases; junction bases outside the gene matches: 12. CDR3 sequence reads: CATSSGDSGGSPETQYF. CDR3 bases: TGTGCCACCAGCAGCGGGGATAGCGGGGGGAGCCCCGAGACCCAGTACTTC.

CDR3 in DNA: TGTGCCAGCAGCCATGGGCGGGGGTTCTACAATGAGCAGTTCTTC. As protein: CASSHGRGFYNEQFF. This chain links TRBV16 with TRBJ2-1; TRBD2 matches 7 bases. The CDR3 covers 15 residues. Germline CDR1 KGHSY, CDR2 FQNENV. V shed 3 bases, J shed 3 bases, and the junction held 5 bases outside the gene matches. The entire variable domain, with the rest obtained from reference TRBV16 and TRBJ2-1, is as follows: GEEVAQTPKHLVRGEGQKAKLYCAPIKGHSYVFWYQQVLKNEFKFLISFQNENVFDETGMPKERFSAKCLPNSPCSLEIQATKLEDSAVYFCASSHGRGFYNEQFFGPGTRLTVL.

This clonotype has more than one count but fewer than ten. The chain recombines TRBV24-1 with TRBJ1-2, with TRBD1 matching 10 bases. From germline, CDR1 is KGHDR and CDR2 SFDVKD. V shed 9 bases, J shed 3 bases, and the junction held 3 bases outside the gene matches. The CDR3 has 13 amino acids. CDR3 bases: TGTGCCACCGGGACAGGGGACCACTATGGCTACACCTTC. It specifies CATGTGDHYGYTF.

This clonotype was seen more than once but under ten times. The chain has TRBV12-3 or TRBV12-4 and TRBJ1-2; D unresolved. CDR3 length: 13 amino acids. With 3 bases removed from V and 4 bases from J, the gap between germline ends came to 9 bases. CDR3 residues: CASSFRISYGYTF. The DNA for the CDR3 is TGTGCCAGCAGTTTCAGGATCAGCTATGGCTACACCTTC.

The sample holds a few counts of this clonotype. V is TRBV6-5 and J is TRBJ2-7; D gene uncertain. The CDR3 runs 14 residues. Trimming removed 1 base at V and 2 bases at J, with 9 bases between. CDR1 and CDR2 (germline): MNHEY, SVGAGI. The CDR3 spells CASSYYGSTYEQYF. CDR3 coding DNA: TGTGCCAGCAGTTACTACGGCAGCACCTACGAGCAGTACTTC.

This clonotype was observed a handful of times. This chain uses TRBV20-1 with TRBJ2-7; TRBD2 aligns across 7 bases. The CDR3 totals 14 residues. V lost 2 bases and J lost 0; bases outside the gene matches: 4. Germline V gene sequence: CDR1 DFQATT, CDR2 SNEGSKA (reference sequence). The chain's CDR3 is CSARMGGSSYEQYF. The DNA of the CDR3 is TGCAGTGCTAGAATGGGCGGGAGCTCCTACGAGCAGTACTTC.

CDR3 coding DNA: TGTGCCAGCAGCCTTCTTTCTCCACTAGCGGGAGGGGACGAGCAGTACTTC. This sequence encodes CASSLLSPLAGGDEQYF. The V call is TRBV7-9, the J call TRBJ2-7; 13 bases align to TRBD2. The CDR3 spans 17 residues. Germline V gene sequence: CDR1 SEHNR, CDR2 FQNEAQ (reference sequence). J gave up 5 bases and V 5 bases, and 12 bases lay outside the gene matches.

This chain links TRBV6-5 with TRBJ2-7; D is unclear. V dropped 2 bases and J dropped 3 bases, with 20 bases sitting between them. Per germline, CDR1 MNHEY and CDR2 SVGAGI. The CDR3 extends over 17 amino acids. The CDR3 bases are TGTGCCAGCAGTTACCTACCCCCCGGCCCAACCTTCTACGAGCAGTACTTC. Translated: CASSYLPPGPTFYEQYF.

This clonotype was detected a few times. The chain is built from TRBV30 and TRBJ2-7; a possible D gene is TRBD2 (5 bases). V was cut by 3 bases and J by 2 bases, with 8 bases left in between. The CDR3 runs to 12 residues. Germline CDR1 reads GTSNPN; CDR2 reads SVGIG (reference sequence). The CDR3 nucleotides read TGTGCCTGGAGAGCCGGGGCCTACGAGCAGTACTTC. It translates to CAWRAGAYEQYF.

The V and J genes are TRBV5-5 and TRBJ2-7; D is uncertain. This CDR3 has 13 amino acids. Deletions cut 1 base from V and 5 bases from J, with 10 bases between. Germline-derived CDR1 and CDR2 are SGHKS and YYEKEE (reference sequence). CDR3: CASSLIDLHEQYF. CDR3 bases: TGTGCCAGCAGCTTGATAGACCTCCACGAGCAGTACTTC.

This sequence joins TRBV28 and TRBJ2-7, with 9 bases fitting TRBD2. J gave up 6 bases and V 3 bases, and 6 bases lay outside the gene matches. CDR3 length equals 14 residues. Germline V gene sequence: CDR1 MDHEN, CDR2 SYDVKM. The CDR3 DNA reads as TGTGCCAGCAGTTTTGAGCGGGAGGTGTCCGAGCAGTACTTC. Protein: CASSFEREVSEQYF.

The table lists this clonotype with a few counts. The V call is TRBV4-1, the J call TRBJ2-7; 7 bases map to TRBD1. Germline CDR1 is MGHRA and CDR2 is YSYEKL. This CDR3 comprises 15 residues. The trim removed 1 base at V and 4 bases at J, leaving 7 bases unmatched. CDR3 sequence reads: CASSQVMAGGYEQYF. CDR3 in DNA: TGCGCCAGCAGCCAAGTGATGGCAGGGGGATACGAGCAGTACTTC.

This clonotype has only a few counts. The J gene is TRBJ2-7, the V gene TRBV20-1, with no clear D. The CDR3 totals 13 residues. The germline V and J ends were trimmed by 6 bases and 2 bases, with 14 bases remaining between them. Germline loops: CDR1 DFQATT, CDR2 SNEGSKA (reference sequence). The CDR3 loop is CSAATLTPYEQYF. The CDR3 DNA reads TGCAGTGCCGCGACCTTAACACCCTACGAGCAGTACTTC.

This clonotype appeared a few times. The chain employs TRBV10-3 and TRBJ1-5; D is unresolved. V was cut by 10 bases and J by 1 base, with 8 bases left in between. The germline V gene has CDR1 ENHRY and CDR2 SYGVKD. The CDR3 contains 12 residues. In DNA form, the CDR3 reads TGTGCCACGATGGACAGCAATCAGCCCCAGCATTTT. As protein: CATMDSNQPQHF.

The J gene is TRBJ2-7, the V gene TRBV7-2, with D tentatively TRBD2 (5 bases). CDR1 and CDR2 (germline): SGHTA, FQGNSA. The CDR3 covers 13 residues. V was pared by 5 bases and J by 3 bases, with 11 bases between. The CDR3: CASSLGLYYEQYF. Written as DNA, the CDR3 is TGTGCCAGCAGCCTCGGACTTTACTACGAGCAGTACTTC. Full variable domain (outside the CDR3, taken from reference TRBV7-2 and TRBJ2-7): GAGVSQSPSNKVTEKGKDVELRCDPISGHTALYWYRQSLGQGLEFLIYFQGNSAPDKSGLPSDRFSAERTGGSVSTLTIQRTQQEDSAVYLCASSLGLYYEQYFGPGTRLTVT.

The chain couples TRBV27 to TRBJ1-2; a possible D gene is TRBD1 (5 bases). Germline V gene sequence: CDR1 MNHEY, CDR2 SMNVEV (reference sequence). V lost 3 bases and J 3 bases, leaving 17 bases between the germline ends. CDR3 size: 16 residues. DNA of the CDR3: TGTGCCAGCAGTTTCCAGCCGGGATCGGGGGACTATGGCTACACCTTC. This sequence encodes CASSFQPGSGDYGYTF.

The chain employs TRBV4-2 and TRBJ2-7, with D perhaps given as TRBD1 or TRBD2 (6 bases each). CDR1 LGHNA and CDR2 YNFKEQ come from the germline V gene. The V gene lost 1 base and the J gene lost 0 bases, with 10 bases spanning the gap. This CDR3 has 15 amino acids. The CDR3 bases are TGTGCCAGCAGCCAAGTAGCGGACAGCTCCTACGAGCAGTACTTC. Translating it yields CASSQVADSSYEQYF.

This chain connects TRBV14 to TRBJ2-7, with TRBD1 matching 9 bases. V shed 10 bases and J 7 bases; nucleotides not matched to a gene: 23. Germline V gene lookup returns CDR1 SGHDN and CDR2 FVKESK. The CDR3 is 17 amino acids. In DNA form, the CDR3 reads TGTGCCAACACCGGGACAGGGCTCTCCACTCGTGCATGGGAGCAGTACTTC. Translating it yields CANTGTGLSTRAWEQYF.

This clonotype was seen only a few times. The chain employs TRBV3-1 and TRBJ2-1; 7 bases fit TRBD2. Germline V gives CDR1 LGHDT, CDR2 YNNKEL (reference sequence). V was clipped by 4 bases and J by 5 bases; unmatched bases: 8. The CDR3 is 15 residues long. CDR3 loop: CASSPLGGVNNEQFF. As DNA, the CDR3 is TGTGCCAGCAGCCCCCTGGGGGGGGTAAACAATGAGCAGTTCTTC.

The chain's CDR3 is CASSQEAGDRGEQYF. The CDR3 nucleotides read TGCGCCAGCAGCCAAGAGGCAGGGGATCGTGGCGAGCAGTACTTC. This sequence joins TRBV4-1 and TRBJ2-7; weak D call: TRBD1 (6 bases). V lost 0 bases, J lost 6 bases, and 15 bases lay in between. CDR1 is MGHRA and CDR2 is YSYEKL in the germline V gene. CDR3 length: 15 amino acids.

This clonotype was picked up many times. This chain uses TRBV28 with TRBJ2-1, with 7 bases identical to TRBD2. Germline CDR1 reads MDHEN; CDR2 reads SYDVKM. The CDR3 spans 17 residues. With V trimmed by 3 bases and J by 10 bases, 18 bases remained unmatched. The DNA for the CDR3 is TGTGCCAGCAGTTTCATTTCCCCGATGGGGGGGTTAGGGGAGCAGTTCTTC. Residues: CASSFISPMGGLGEQFF.

This rearrangement joins TRBV20-1 to TRBJ2-1; TRBD2 matches at 10 bases. J was trimmed by 1 base and V by 6 bases; bases with no gene match: 6. Germline loops: CDR1 DFQATT, CDR2 SNEGSKA (reference sequence). CDR3 size: 15 residues. The CDR3 is CSAFSGGPSYNEQFF. CDR3 coding DNA: TGCAGTGCATTTAGCGGGGGGCCTTCCTACAATGAGCAGTTCTTC.

This clonotype came up a few times. J is TRBJ1-2 and V is TRBV7-9, with TRBD1 matching 7 bases. The CDR3 has 16 amino acids. Looked up from germline, CDR1 is SEHNR and CDR2 is FQNEAQ (reference sequence). The junction had 9 bases not matched to a gene; V was cut back by 5 bases and J by 0 bases. Here the CDR3 reads CASSPPGGWANYGYTF. For the CDR3, the DNA is TGTGCCAGCAGCCCCCCAGGGGGGTGGGCTAACTATGGCTACACCTTC. The full variable domain, in which reference TRBV7-9 and TRBJ1-2 provide the parts outside the CDR3, is DTGVSQNPRHKITKRGQNVTFRCDPISEHNRLYWYRQTLGQGPEFLTYFQNEAQLEKSRLLSDRFSAERPKGSFSTLEIQRTEQGDSAMYLCASSPPGGWANYGYTFGSGTRLTVV.

The chain employs TRBV10-2 and TRBJ2-7; 8 nucleotides align to TRBD1. This CDR3 is built from 13 residues. V shed 6 bases, J shed 3 bases, and the junction held 4 bases outside the gene matches. Germline V gene data show CDR1 as WSHSY and CDR2 as SAAADI. CDR3 DNA sequence: TGCGCCAGCAGCGGACAGGGCGGCTACGAGCAGTACTTC. Its protein is CASSGQGGYEQYF.